This TCR beta chain came from a study of blood T cell repertoires in COVID-19. Background on the study: From T cells, B-cell-depleted T cells, or PBMCs came the material, which was cDNA or gDNA.

In the original processing: Using reference gene primer amplification, nucleated cell counts were estimated. TCRdb's copy holds only in-frame clones and misses some; the assay was immunoSEQ multiplex PCR. D and trimming were read from the DNA, whereas the V and J calls and clone size are those reported in that table. Of 250,000 to 350,000 clones detected, 85% appear once; the ten largest clones hold under 3%. Clinical history as reported by participants underpinned cohort assignment. All recovered Cohort 3 donors got two negative PCRs, got clearance, or saw symptom resolution. The CDR3 is 15 amino acids. From germline, CDR1 is MGHDK and CDR2 SYGVNS. The V and J ends lost 5 bases and 10 bases respectively, with 20 bases between them.

The material sequenced was PBMCs or T cells enriched from blood (not recorded which). This chain uses TRBV25-1 with TRBJ1-4; the D gene is possibly TRBD1 (5 bases). The TCR originated in a woman aged 45 to 65 who had recovered from COVID-19. CDR3 nucleotide sequence: TGTGCCAGCAGTATCAGCGCGGGGGATTTGGGAAAACTGTTTTTT. Protein product: CASSISAGDLGKLFF. The variable domain in full, with the rest retrieved from reference TRBV25-1 and TRBJ1-4, is EADIYQTPRYLVIGTGKKITLECSQTMGHDKMYWYQQDPGMELHLIHYSYGVNSTEKGDLSSESTVSRIRTEHFPLTLESARPSHTSQYLCASSISAGDLGKLFFGSGTQLSVL.